Each of the 30 T cell receptor beta chains below was sequenced from the same sample in a study of T cell repertoires in cytomegalovirus infection. One entry per CDR3 protein, called by TCRdb with MiXCR from the reads. The sample holds about a million distinct CDR3 sequences; around a third are singletons and the top ten take around an eighth. The antigens these receptors bind are not known. Here the sequenced sample was cultured CD8+ T cells from PBMCs, taken from culture after CMV antigen stimulation. The receptors were gathered from a human donor in good health (CMV status not recorded). Some clones in this sample may be carry-over from other donors' samples.

This clonotype was seen more than once but under ten times. This chain links TRBV7-6 with TRBJ2-1; 9 nucleotides line up with TRBD1. CDR3 length: 15 residues. Germline lookup yields CDR1 SGHVS and CDR2 FNYEAQ. The ends lost 2 bases at V and 7 bases at J; junction bases unmatched: 6. CDR3 nucleotide sequence: TGTGCCAGCAGCTTACTCGGGACAGGGTGGAATGAGCAGTTCTTC. Translation gives CASSLLGTGWNEQFF.

The table lists this clonotype with many counts. CDR3 sequence: CASSGDNEQFF. The CDR3 DNA follows: TGTGCCAGCAGCGGGGACAATGAGCAGTTCTTC. The V gene is TRBV5-8, the J gene TRBJ2-1; the D is unclear. CDR1 is SGHTS, CDR2 YDEGEE, per germline. V lost 4 bases and J lost 5, with 4 bases in between. There are 11 residues in the CDR3.

There are a few counts of this clonotype. CDR3 bases: TGTGCCAGCAGTCCCTACACAAGGTCACCCCTCCACTTT. Translated: CASSPYTRSPLHF. The J gene is TRBJ1-6, the V gene TRBV27; no definite D call. The ends were cut back, 5 bases at V and 10 bases at J, with 12 bases in the middle. The CDR3 consists of 13 residues. Germline-derived CDR1 and CDR2 are MNHEY and SMNVEV (reference sequence).

The genes are TRBV14 and TRBJ1-4, with D possibly matching TRBD1 (5 bases). CDR1 and CDR2 (germline): SGHDN, FVKESK. V was cut by 3 bases and J by 14 bases, with 13 bases left in between. CDR3 size: 12 residues. The CDR3, as DNA: TGTGCCAGCAGCCACGACAGTGTTAATCTGTTTTTT. Translated, it gives CASSHDSVNLFF.

The chain has TRBV7-9 and TRBJ2-3; D possibly matches TRBD1 or TRBD2 (5 bases each). The germline V and J ends were trimmed by 6 bases and 6 bases, with 13 bases remaining between them. Germline lookup yields CDR1 SEHNR and CDR2 FQNEAQ (reference sequence). The CDR3 sequence is 13 residues long. This chain's CDR3 is CASRRGRHDTQYF. CDR3 nucleotide sequence: TGTGCCAGCAGACGGGGACGCCATGATACGCAGTATTTT.

The chain combines TRBV28 with TRBJ2-3, with D tentatively TRBD1 or TRBD2 (5 bases each). Between the trimmed V and J ends, which lost 6 bases and 2 bases, there was a span of 15 bases. The CDR3 totals 15 residues. The V gene's germline CDR1 is MDHEN and CDR2 SYDVKM. CDR3 sequence (DNA): TGTGCCAGCAGCTTTGGGACGGTGGTCACAGATACGCAGTATTTT. Translated, it gives CASSFGTVVTDTQYF. Full variable domain (remainder filled in from reference TRBV28 and TRBJ2-3): DVKVTQSSRYLVKRTGEKVFLECVQDMDHENMFWYRQDPGLGLRLIYFSYDVKMKEKGDIPEGYSVSREKKERFSLILESASTNQTSMYLCASSFGTVVTDTQYFGPGTRLTVL.

This clonotype was recorded a few times. The V call is TRBV7-9, the J call TRBJ2-1; 10 nucleotides agree with TRBD2. Per germline, CDR1 SEHNR and CDR2 FQNEAQ (reference sequence). Losses at the gene ends were 5 bases for V and 0 bases for J; bases not matched to a gene: 4. The CDR3 contains 16 residues. The CDR3 is CASSPSGGFSYNEQFF. CDR3 DNA sequence: TGTGCCAGCAGCCCTAGCGGGGGCTTCTCCTACAATGAGCAGTTCTTC. The variable domain in full, with the rest retrieved from reference TRBV7-9 and TRBJ2-1, is DTGVSQNPRHKITKRGQNVTFRCDPISEHNRLYWYRQTLGQGPEFLTYFQNEAQLEKSRLLSDRFSAERPKGSFSTLEIQRTEQGDSAMYLCASSPSGGFSYNEQFFGPGTRLTVL.

Points on this clonotype: Possible read error: a much larger clone is one base away. This rearrangement joins TRBV12-5 to TRBJ1-1; D is undetermined. Trimming removed 0 bases from V and 0 bases from J, with 14 bases in between. The length of the CDR3 is 17 residues. From germline, CDR1 is LGHNT and CDR2 FRNRAP. The CDR3 reads CASGLVRGEAVNTEAFF. In DNA form, the CDR3 reads TGTGCTAGTGGTTTGGTACGTGGGGAAGCCGTGAACACTGAAGCTTTCTTT.

This clonotype was counted at least ten times. The rearrangement links TRBV7-2 to TRBJ1-5; 10 bases are a match to TRBD1. V lost 4 bases to trimming and J lost 7 bases; unmatched junction nucleotides: 7. Germline CDR1 and CDR2: SGHTA and FQGNSA. The CDR3 spans 15 residues. Here the CDR3 DNA reads TGTGCCAGCAGCTCCCGGGACAGGGGAGAACAGCCCCAGCATTTT. Its protein is CASSSRDRGEQPQHF.

This clonotype has a count of ten or more. The chain is built from TRBV13 and TRBJ1-2; D not resolved. The germline CDR1 and CDR2 sequences are PRHDT and FYEKMQ (reference sequence). V was pared by 2 bases and J by 4 bases, with 14 bases between. The CDR3 totals 15 residues. The CDR3 region is CASSLFTLRGYGYTF. CDR3 in DNA: TGTGCCAGCAGCTTATTTACCCTTCGAGGCTATGGCTACACCTTC.

This rearrangement joins TRBV27 to TRBJ2-3, with TRBD2 matching 14 bases. V was pared by 3 bases and J by 1 base, with 9 bases of the junction left unmatched. Germline assignment: CDR1 MNHEY and CDR2 SMNVEV (reference sequence). The CDR3 extends over 19 amino acids. In DNA, the CDR3 is TGTGCCAGCAGTTTGGAGACTAGCGGGGGGGCTCTGGGCACAGATACGCAGTATTTT. It encodes CASSLETSGGALGTDTQYF.

The chain is built from TRBV6-6 and TRBJ1-1, with no clear D. CDR1 and CDR2 from the germline V gene are MNHNY and SVGAGI (reference sequence). The length of the CDR3 is 14 residues. V was trimmed by 0 bases and J by 7 bases, leaving 12 bases between them. The DNA of the CDR3 is TGTGCCAGCAGTTACTCTCCCGAACTGGGTGAAGCTTTCTTT. It translates to CASSYSPELGEAFF.

The chain uses TRBV6-5 and TRBJ2-2; D remains unclear. Germline V CDR1 and CDR2: MNHEY, SVGAGI. The CDR3 extends over 14 amino acids. V lost 2 bases and J 5 bases, leaving 9 bases between the germline ends. The CDR3 loop reads CASSYVSETGELFF. CDR3 nucleotide sequence: TGTGCCAGCAGTTACGTCAGCGAGACCGGGGAGCTGTTTTTT.

In this sample, this clonotype turned up a few times. This sequence joins TRBV6-8 and TRBJ1-1; D unclear. V was clipped by 7 bases and J by 0 bases, with 12 bases between them. The CDR3 spans 14 residues. Germline V gives CDR1 MNHGY, CDR2 SAAAGT. CDR3 in DNA: TGTGCCAGCACCGCAGGACTCCTGAACACTGAAGCTTTCTTT. It translates to CASTAGLLNTEAFF.

This clonotype was seen a few times. Written as DNA, the CDR3 is TGTGCCAGCAGCTCCCGGGGGTTCGAACAGTACGAGCAGTACTTC. Its protein is CASSSRGFEQYEQYF. The J gene is TRBJ2-7, the V gene TRBV11-2, with D tentatively TRBD2 (6 bases). Trimming cost V 4 bases and J 4 bases, with 17 bases left between them. The CDR3 contains 15 residues. Germline V gives CDR1 SGHAT, CDR2 FQNNGV.

The V gene is TRBV6-1, the J gene TRBJ2-1; D gene ambiguous. In germline, CDR1 is MNHNS, CDR2 SASEGT. V was clipped by 3 bases and J by 1 base, with 10 bases between them. The CDR3 sequence is 15 residues long. The CDR3 DNA reads as TGTGCCAGCAGTGAGACCCTAAAGTCCTACAATGAGCAGTTCTTC. It codes for CASSETLKSYNEQFF.

The sample holds a few counts of this clonotype. The V call is TRBV12-3 or TRBV12-4, the J call TRBJ2-4; D call uncertain. The length of the CDR3 is 13 residues. V was pared by 3 bases and J by 8 bases, with 11 bases between. CDR3 nucleotide sequence: TGTGCCAGCAGTTTCGGTGGGTTGGACATTCAGTACTTC. Amino acids: CASSFGGLDIQYF.

The rearrangement links TRBV6-1 to TRBJ1-4; D gene ambiguous. This CDR3 has 14 residues. The V gene lost 10 bases and the J gene lost 12 bases, with 24 bases spanning the gap. Germline V CDR1 and CDR2: MNHNS, SASEGT. The CDR3 bases are TGTGCCACCCATCCGGGCCTCCCTCCGTGGGAACTGTTTTTT. Encoded protein: CATHPGLPPWELFF.

The chain is built from TRBV7-3 and TRBJ1-5; 7 bases agree with TRBD1. After removal of 5 bases from V and 3 bases from J, the junction contained 7 bases not matched to a gene. The CDR3 loop spans 15 amino acids. Germline assignment: CDR1 SGHTA and CDR2 FQGTGA. DNA for the CDR3: TGTGCCAGCAGCCGGACAGGCACAGACAATCAGCCCCAGCATTTT. Its protein is CASSRTGTDNQPQHF.

V gene TRBV3-1 combines with J gene TRBJ1-2; D is uncertain. CDR3 length: 15 residues. CDR1 is LGHDT and CDR2 is YNNKEL in the germline V gene (reference sequence). Trimming left V 0 bases short and J 5 bases short, with 13 bases between. The CDR3 coding sequence is TGTGCCAGCAGCCAAGATCTCGGGATTCTTTATGGCTACACCTTC. Translation gives CASSQDLGILYGYTF.

This clonotype was picked up a small number of times. This chain joins TRBV29-1 and TRBJ1-2, with TRBD1 identical over 8 bases. Per germline, CDR1 SQVTM and CDR2 ANQGSEA. J gave up 4 bases and V 4 bases, and 2 bases lay outside the gene matches. The CDR3 loop spans 12 amino acids. The CDR3 DNA follows: TGCAGCGTTGGGGGACAGGTCTATGGCTACACCTTC. Protein product: CSVGGQVYGYTF.

The genes are TRBV7-9 and TRBJ1-4; TRBD1 agrees at 7 bases. J was trimmed by 7 bases and V by 2 bases; bases with no gene match: 19. This CDR3 is built from 19 residues. Germline V gene lookup returns CDR1 SEHNR and CDR2 FQNEAQ (reference sequence). Here the CDR3 reads CASSLSRGQALELTEKLFF. For the CDR3, the DNA is TGTGCCAGCAGCTTAAGTAGGGGGCAGGCCCTGGAACTGACTGAAAAACTGTTTTTT.

This chain uses TRBV6-6 with TRBJ2-3, with 9 bases lining up with TRBD2. CDR3 length: 15 amino acids. Germline V gene data show CDR1 as MNHNY and CDR2 as SVGAGI (reference sequence). The junction had 6 bases not matched to a gene; V was cut back by 7 bases and J by 1 base. The CDR3 sequence: CASTSWTSGTDTQYF. In DNA, the CDR3 is TGTGCCAGCACCTCGTGGACTAGCGGCACAGATACGCAGTATTTT.

The chain joins TRBV4-3 to TRBJ1-1, with D perhaps matching TRBD1 (5 bases). Germline values: CDR1 LGHNA, CDR2 YSLEER. Trimming cost V 4 bases and J 8 bases, with 11 bases left between them. The CDR3 has 12 residues. The DNA for the CDR3 is TGCGCCAGCAGCCCAGATGGGGACGAAGCTTTCTTT. Its translation is CASSPDGDEAFF.

V and J are TRBV7-3 and TRBJ1-1; D gene uncertain. In germline, CDR1 is SGHTA, CDR2 FQGTGA. CDR3 length: 16 residues. Trimming pared 1 base from V and 4 bases from J, leaving 16 bases between. CDR3 residues: CASSLSGLPGTTEAFF. DNA of the CDR3: TGTGCCAGCAGCTTAAGTGGGTTGCCGGGTACCACTGAAGCTTTCTTT.

This rearrangement joins TRBV7-3 to TRBJ1-2; tentatively, D is TRBD1 (6 bases). The germline gives CDR1 SGHTA, CDR2 FQGTGA. The CDR3 covers 12 residues. V was pared by 2 bases and J by 7 bases, with 8 bases between. The CDR3 spells CASSLGGIGYTF. CDR3 DNA sequence: TGTGCCAGCAGCTTAGGGGGCATTGGCTACACCTTC. The variable domain in full, with the rest retrieved from reference TRBV7-3 and TRBJ1-2, is GAGVSQTPSNKVTEKGKYVELRCDPISGHTALYWYRQSLGQGPEFLIYFQGTGAADDSGLPNDRFFAVRPEGSVSTLKIQRTERGDSAVYLCASSLGGIGYTFGSGTRLTVV.

On this clonotype itself: Given a much more abundant clone one base away, this may be a read error. This chain uses TRBV7-2 with TRBJ2-5, with 7 bases identical to TRBD1. Germline-derived CDR1 and CDR2 are SGHTA and FQGNSA. The CDR3 runs 14 residues. The CDR3: CASRGDSPREIQYF. The CDR3 DNA is TGTGCCAGCAGGGGGGACAGCCCAAGGGAGATCCAGTACTTC.

The chain uses TRBV5-6 and TRBJ2-1; TRBD2 aligns across 10 bases. V dropped 4 bases and J dropped 3; count of bases not matched to a gene: 7. The length of the CDR3 is 16 residues. Germline V gives CDR1 SGHDT, CDR2 YYEEEE. CDR3 sequence reads: CASSTLAGAHYNEQFF. The CDR3 DNA reads TGTGCCAGCAGCACCCTAGCGGGGGCCCACTACAATGAGCAGTTCTTC.

The table lists this clonotype with a few counts. The V call is TRBV10-2, the J call TRBJ1-1, with D unclear. Germline V gene lookup returns CDR1 WSHSY and CDR2 SAAADI. The germline V and J ends were trimmed by 0 bases and 3 bases, with 8 bases remaining between them. There are 14 residues in the CDR3. The CDR3 DNA reads as TGCGCCAGCAGTGAGTCCATGGCACACACTGAAGCTTTCTTT. It codes for CASSESMAHTEAFF.

The CDR3 coding sequence is TGTGCCAGCAGCACACCCCCTGGGACAGATACGCAGTATTTT. Translation gives CASSTPPGTDTQYF. V and J are TRBV7-9 and TRBJ2-3; D uncertain. The CDR3 is 14 amino acids. Germline V gene data show CDR1 as SEHNR and CDR2 as FQNEAQ (reference sequence). The ends were cut back, 5 bases at V and 3 bases at J, with 12 bases in the middle.